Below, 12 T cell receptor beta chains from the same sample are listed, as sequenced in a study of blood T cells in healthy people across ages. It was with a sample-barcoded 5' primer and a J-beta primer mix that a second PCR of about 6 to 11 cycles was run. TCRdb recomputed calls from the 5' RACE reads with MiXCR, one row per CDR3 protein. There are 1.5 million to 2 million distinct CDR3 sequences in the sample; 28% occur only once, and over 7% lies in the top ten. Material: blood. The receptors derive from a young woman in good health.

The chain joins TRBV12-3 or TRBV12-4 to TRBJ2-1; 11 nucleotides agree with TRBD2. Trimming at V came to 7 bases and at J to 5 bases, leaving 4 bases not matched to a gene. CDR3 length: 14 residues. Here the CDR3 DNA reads TGTGCCAGCACAATAGCGGGAGGGAACAATGAGCAGTTCTTC. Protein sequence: CASTIAGGNNEQFF.

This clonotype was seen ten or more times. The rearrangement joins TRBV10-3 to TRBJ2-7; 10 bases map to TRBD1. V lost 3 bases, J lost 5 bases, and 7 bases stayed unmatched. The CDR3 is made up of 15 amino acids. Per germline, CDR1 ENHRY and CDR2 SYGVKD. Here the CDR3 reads CAISDAGQGVHEQYF. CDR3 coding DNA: TGTGCCATCAGTGATGCCGGACAGGGGGTCCACGAGCAGTACTTC.

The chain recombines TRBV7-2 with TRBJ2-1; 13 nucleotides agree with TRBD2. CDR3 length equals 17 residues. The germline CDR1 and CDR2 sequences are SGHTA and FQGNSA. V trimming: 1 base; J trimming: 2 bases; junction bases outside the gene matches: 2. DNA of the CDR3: TGTGCCAGCAGCTTAGAAGGGACTAGCGGGGCCTACAATGAGCAGTTCTTC. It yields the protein CASSLEGTSGAYNEQFF.

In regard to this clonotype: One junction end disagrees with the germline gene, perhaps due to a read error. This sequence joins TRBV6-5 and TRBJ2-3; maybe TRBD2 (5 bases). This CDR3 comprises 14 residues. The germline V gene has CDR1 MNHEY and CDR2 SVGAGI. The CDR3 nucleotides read TGTACCAGCAGGTATGAGGGAAGCACAGATACGCAGTATTTT. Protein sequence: CTSRYEGSTDTQYF.

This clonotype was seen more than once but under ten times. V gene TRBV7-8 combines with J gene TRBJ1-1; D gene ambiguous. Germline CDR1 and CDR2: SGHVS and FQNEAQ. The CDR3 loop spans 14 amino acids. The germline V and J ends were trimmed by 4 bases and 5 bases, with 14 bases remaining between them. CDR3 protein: CASSSYLGRTEAFF. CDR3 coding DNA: TGTGCCAGCAGCTCCTACTTGGGGAGGACTGAAGCTTTCTTT.

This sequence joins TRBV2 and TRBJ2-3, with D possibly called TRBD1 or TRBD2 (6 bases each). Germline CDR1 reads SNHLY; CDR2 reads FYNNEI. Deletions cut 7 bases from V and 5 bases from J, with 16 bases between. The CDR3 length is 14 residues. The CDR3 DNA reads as TGTGCCAGCAAGGCTGTACAGGGAGGAGATACGCAGTATTTT. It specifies CASKAVQGGDTQYF.

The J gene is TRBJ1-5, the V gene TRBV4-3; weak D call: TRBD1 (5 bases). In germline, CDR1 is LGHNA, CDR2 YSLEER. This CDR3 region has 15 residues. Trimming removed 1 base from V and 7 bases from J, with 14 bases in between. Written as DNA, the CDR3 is TGCGCCAGCAGCCAAGGTCCCAGGGTCCGACAGCCCCAGCATTTT. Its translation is CASSQGPRVRQPQHF.

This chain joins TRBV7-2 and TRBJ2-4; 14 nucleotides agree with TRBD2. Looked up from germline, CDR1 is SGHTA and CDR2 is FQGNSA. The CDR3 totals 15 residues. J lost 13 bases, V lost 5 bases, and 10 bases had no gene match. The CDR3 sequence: CASSRGTSGGIEQYF. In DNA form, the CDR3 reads TGTGCCAGCAGCCGGGGGACTAGCGGGGGCATAGAGCAGTACTTC.

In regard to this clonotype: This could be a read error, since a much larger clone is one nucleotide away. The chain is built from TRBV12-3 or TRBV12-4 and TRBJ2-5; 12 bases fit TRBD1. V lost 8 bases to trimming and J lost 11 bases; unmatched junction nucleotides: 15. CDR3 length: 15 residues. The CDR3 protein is CASGRGTGGHNEQYF. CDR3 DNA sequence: TGTGCCAGCGGTCGGGGGACAGGGGGCCACAATGAGCAGTACTTC.

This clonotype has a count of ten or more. The CDR3 DNA follows: TGCGCCAGCAGCCAAGCTCGCCTCTACGAGCAGTACTTC. As protein: CASSQARLYEQYF. The rearrangement links TRBV4-3 to TRBJ2-7; D is ambiguous. This CDR3 comprises 13 residues. V was pared by 1 base and J by 3 bases, with 7 bases between. Germline-derived CDR1 and CDR2 are LGHNA and YSLEER.

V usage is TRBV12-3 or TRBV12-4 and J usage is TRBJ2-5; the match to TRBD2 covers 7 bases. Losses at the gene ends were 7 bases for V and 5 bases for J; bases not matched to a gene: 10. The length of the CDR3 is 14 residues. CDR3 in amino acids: CASTSRGGPETQYF. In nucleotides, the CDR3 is TGTGCCAGCACGTCAAGGGGAGGGCCGGAGACCCAGTACTTC.

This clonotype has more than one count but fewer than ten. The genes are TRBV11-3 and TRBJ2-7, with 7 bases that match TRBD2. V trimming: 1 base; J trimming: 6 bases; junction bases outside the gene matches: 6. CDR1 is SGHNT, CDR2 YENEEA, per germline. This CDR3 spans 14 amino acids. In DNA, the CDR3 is TGTGCCAGCAGCTTAGTCAGCGGGAAGGGCGAGCAGTACTTC. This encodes CASSLVSGKGEQYF.